This T cell receptor beta chain is drawn from a study of CD8 T cells in ankylosing spondylitis. Whole-study findings and limits: Earlier work had already found some motif variants in reactive arthritis synovial fluid and blood. For ankylosing spondylitis blood, a TCR beta motif of under 10 highly homologous variants appeared characteristic.

This clonotype came up a few times. The antigen is unknown. The CDR3 loop spans 19 amino acids. J gave up 4 bases and V 2 bases, and 12 bases lay outside the gene matches. Germline V gene lookup returns CDR1 MNHEY and CDR2 SMNVEV (reference sequence). Each TCR beta library was made by quantitative 5'-RACE that incorporated molecular barcodes. TCRdb reanalysed the 5' RACE reads using MiXCR and keeps one entry per CDR3 protein. This sample has roughly 440,000 distinct CDR3 sequences, with roughly a sixth found just once. What was sequenced was blood, either unsorted or a sorted T cell fraction (not recorded which). The source is a male donor with ankylosing spondylitis. The rearrangement joins TRBV27 to TRBJ2-7; 15 nucleotides match TRBD2. The CDR3 protein is CASSLRGLAGGRGSYEQYF. As DNA, the CDR3 is TGTGCCAGCAGTTTACGGGGACTAGCGGGAGGAAGGGGGTCTTACGAGCAGTACTTC.